Each of the 10 T cell receptor beta chains below was sequenced from the same sample in a study of blood T cell repertoires in COVID-19 (dated by TCRdb to the early 2020s). Library generation was performed with the immunoSEQ multiplex PCR assay. TCRdb took over this immuneACCESS table, retaining in-frame rearrangements with V and J assigned. Such tables are incomplete; in checked studies, under half of the missing clones stem from an unresolved V gene, and the remainder is unexplained. Here the sample has over 150,000 clones; roughly 87% occur a single time. The ten most abundant clones make up around 7.3% of the sample. What was sequenced was peripheral blood. These receptors all stem from a woman aged 70-85 years with COVID-19, enrolled during active disease.

This clone was found once. The genes are TRBV11-2 and TRBJ1-4, with TRBD1 identical over 12 bases. CDR3 length: 17 residues. The germline V gene encodes CDR1 SGHAT and CDR2 FQNNGV. V was clipped by 1 base and J by 6 bases; unmatched bases: 6. CDR3 sequence (DNA): TGTGCCAGCAGCTTAGTAGGGGGGACAGGGGGCGATGAAAAACTGTTTTTT. It specifies CASSLVGGTGGDEKLFF.

The rearrangement joins TRBV30 to TRBJ2-3; 9 positions agree with TRBD1. J was trimmed by 3 bases and V by 1 base; bases with no gene match: 8. This CDR3 region has 16 residues. Per germline, CDR1 GTSNPN and CDR2 SVGIG (reference sequence). The CDR3 DNA reads TGTGCCTGGAGTGGCGACAGGGGGGTCAGGACAGATACGCAGTATTTT. As protein: CAWSGDRGVRTDTQYF. The variable domain in full, completed from reference TRBV30 and TRBJ2-3, reads SQTIHQWPATLVQPVGSPLSLECTVEGTSNPNLYWYRQAAGRGLQLLFYSVGIGQISSEVPQNLSASRPQDRQFILSSKKLLLSDSGFYLCAWSGDRGVRTDTQYFGPGTRLTVL.

The sample holds a few counts of this clone. The genes are TRBV18 and TRBJ2-7; D might be TRBD2 (6 bases). Trimming left V 3 bases short and J 5 bases short, with 14 bases between. This CDR3 spans 14 amino acids. Germline lookup yields CDR1 KGHSH and CDR2 LQKENI. DNA of the CDR3: TGTGCCAGCTCACCTGGGGGGTGGTCGGACGAGCAGTACTTC. Protein sequence: CASSPGGWSDEQYF.

This chain joins TRBV6-2 or TRBV6-3 and TRBJ1-2; 8 bases map to TRBD1. The ends lost 5 bases at V and 4 bases at J; junction bases unmatched: 3. The germline V gene encodes CDR1 MNHEY and CDR2 SVGEGT. CDR3 size: 13 residues. The CDR3 loop is CASSVTGGYGYTF. The CDR3 nucleotides are TGTGCCAGCAGTGTAACAGGGGGCTATGGCTACACCTTC.

This clone occurred once. The chain recombines TRBV7-2 with TRBJ2-1, with 9 nucleotides matching TRBD2. CDR1 and CDR2 from the germline V gene are SGHTA and FQGNSA. The CDR3 extends over 13 amino acids. Unmatched junction bases numbered 7, after V lost 5 bases and J lost 11 bases. The DNA for the CDR3 is TGTGCCAGCAGCCGCCCGCTAGCGGGAAAGCAGTTCTTC. Amino acids: CASSRPLAGKQFF.

This chain links TRBV4-1 with TRBJ1-2; D possibly corresponds to TRBD1 (5 bases). CDR1 and CDR2 from the germline V gene are MGHRA and YSYEKL. Between the trimmed V and J ends, which lost 0 bases and 2 bases, there was a span of 10 bases. There are 15 residues in the CDR3. CDR3 sequence: CASSQDGGGNYGYTF. In DNA form, the CDR3 reads TGCGCCAGCAGCCAAGACGGGGGGGGAAACTATGGCTACACCTTC.

This chain links TRBV5-1 with TRBJ2-1; no clear D. V lost 0 bases and J lost 9, with 13 bases in between. The CDR3 has 14 residues. CDR1 is SGHRS, CDR2 YFSETQ, per germline. CDR3: CASSLASRNSEQFF. CDR3 DNA: TGCGCCAGCAGCTTGGCAAGTAGGAACAGTGAGCAGTTCTTC.

This sequence joins TRBV19 and TRBJ2-2; possible D gene TRBD1, 6 bases. Germline CDR1 is LNHDA and CDR2 is SQIVND (reference sequence). Between the trimmed V and J ends, which lost 7 bases and 6 bases, there was a span of 12 bases. The CDR3 has 13 residues. DNA of the CDR3: TGTGCCAGTAATCTAAACAGGGCCGGGGAGCTGTTTTTT. As protein: CASNLNRAGELFF.

The chain links TRBV5-1 to TRBJ2-7; 12 bases are a match to TRBD2. J gave up 4 bases and V 4 bases, and 9 bases lay outside the gene matches. CDR3 length: 16 amino acids. Germline loops: CDR1 SGHRS, CDR2 YFSETQ. CDR3 DNA sequence: TGCGCCAGCAGCCCCACTCTAGCGGGAGGGTCGTACGAGCAGTACTTC. It translates to CASSPTLAGGSYEQYF.

J is TRBJ1-1 and V is TRBV29-1; the D gene is possibly TRBD1 (5 bases). Germline assignment: CDR1 SQVTM and CDR2 ANQGSEA. V was shortened by 5 bases and J by 4 bases, with 14 bases between the two germline ends. The CDR3 is made up of 13 amino acids. For the CDR3, the DNA is TGCAGCGTTAAACAGGTTGTTGGCACTGAAGCTTTCTTT. Translation: CSVKQVVGTEAFF.